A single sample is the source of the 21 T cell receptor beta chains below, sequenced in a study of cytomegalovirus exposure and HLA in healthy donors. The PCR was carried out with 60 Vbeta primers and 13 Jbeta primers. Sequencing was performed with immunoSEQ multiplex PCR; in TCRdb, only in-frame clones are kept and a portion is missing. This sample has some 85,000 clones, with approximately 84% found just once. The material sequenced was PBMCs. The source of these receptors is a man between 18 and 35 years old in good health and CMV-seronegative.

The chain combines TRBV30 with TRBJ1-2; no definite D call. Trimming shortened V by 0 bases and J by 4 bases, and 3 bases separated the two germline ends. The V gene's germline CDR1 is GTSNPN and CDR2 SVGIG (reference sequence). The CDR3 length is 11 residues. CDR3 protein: CAWSVSYGYTF. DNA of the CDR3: TGTGCCTGGAGTGTCAGCTATGGCTACACCTTC.

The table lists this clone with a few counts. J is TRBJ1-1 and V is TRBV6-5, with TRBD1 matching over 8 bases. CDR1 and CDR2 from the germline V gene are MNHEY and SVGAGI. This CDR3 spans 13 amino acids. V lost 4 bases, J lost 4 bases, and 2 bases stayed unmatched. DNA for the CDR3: TGTGCCAGCAGTTTAGGACAGGGCACTGAAGCTTTCTTT. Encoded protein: CASSLGQGTEAFF.

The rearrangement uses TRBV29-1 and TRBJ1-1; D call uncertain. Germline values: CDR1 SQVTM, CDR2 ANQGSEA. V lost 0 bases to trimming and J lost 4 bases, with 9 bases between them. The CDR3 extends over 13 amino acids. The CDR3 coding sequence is TGCAGCGTTGAAGATCGTCCGGGCACTGAAGCTTTCTTT. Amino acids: CSVEDRPGTEAFF.

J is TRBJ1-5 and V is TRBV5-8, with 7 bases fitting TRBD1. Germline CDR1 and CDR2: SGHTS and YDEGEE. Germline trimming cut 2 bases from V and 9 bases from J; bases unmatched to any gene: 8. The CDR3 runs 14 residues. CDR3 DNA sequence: TGTGCCAGCAGCTTAGACAGGGCCTCGTGGCCCCAGCATTTT. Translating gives CASSLDRASWPQHF.

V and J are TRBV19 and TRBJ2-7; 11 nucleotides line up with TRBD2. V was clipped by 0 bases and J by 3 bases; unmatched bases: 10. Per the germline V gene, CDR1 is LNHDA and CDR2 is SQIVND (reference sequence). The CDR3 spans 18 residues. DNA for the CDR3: TGTGCCAGTAGTATAGATCAATTCGAAGGGACTAGCGGCTACGAGCAGTACTTC. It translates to CASSIDQFEGTSGYEQYF.

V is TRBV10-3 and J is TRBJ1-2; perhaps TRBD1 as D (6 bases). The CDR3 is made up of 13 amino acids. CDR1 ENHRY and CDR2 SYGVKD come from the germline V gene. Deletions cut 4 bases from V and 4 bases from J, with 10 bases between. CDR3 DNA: TGTGCCATCAGTGGCAAAGGGGGCTATGGCTACACCTTC. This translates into CAISGKGGYGYTF.

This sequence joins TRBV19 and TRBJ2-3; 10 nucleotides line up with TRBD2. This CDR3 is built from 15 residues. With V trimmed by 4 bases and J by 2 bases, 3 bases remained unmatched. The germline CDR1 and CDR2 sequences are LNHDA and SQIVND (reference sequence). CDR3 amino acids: CASSRTSGVTDTQYF. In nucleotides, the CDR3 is TGTGCCAGTAGTAGGACTAGCGGTGTCACAGATACGCAGTATTTT.

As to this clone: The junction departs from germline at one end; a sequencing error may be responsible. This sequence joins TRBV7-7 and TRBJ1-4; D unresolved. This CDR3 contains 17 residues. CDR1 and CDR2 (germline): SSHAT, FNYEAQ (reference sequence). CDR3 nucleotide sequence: TGTGCTAGCAGCTTCTCCCCCGACGGAGCAACTAATGAAAAACTGTTTTTT. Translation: CASSFSPDGATNEKLFF.

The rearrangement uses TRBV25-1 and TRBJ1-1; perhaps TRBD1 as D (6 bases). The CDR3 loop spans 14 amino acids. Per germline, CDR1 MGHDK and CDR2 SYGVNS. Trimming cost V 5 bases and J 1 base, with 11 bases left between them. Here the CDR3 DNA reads TGTGCCAGCAGTACAAGCAGGGGGAACACTGAAGCTTTCTTT. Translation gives CASSTSRGNTEAFF.

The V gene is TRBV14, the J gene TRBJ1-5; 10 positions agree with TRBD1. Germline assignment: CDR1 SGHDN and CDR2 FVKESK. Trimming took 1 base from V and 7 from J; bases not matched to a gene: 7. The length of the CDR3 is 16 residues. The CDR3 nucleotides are TGTGCCAGCAGCCAAGTGAGACAGGGGGCCTGGCAGCCCCAGCATTTT. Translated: CASSQVRQGAWQPQHF.

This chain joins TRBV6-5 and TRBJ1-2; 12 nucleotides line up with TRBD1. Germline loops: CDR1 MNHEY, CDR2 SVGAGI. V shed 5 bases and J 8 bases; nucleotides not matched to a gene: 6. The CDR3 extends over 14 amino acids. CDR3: CASSLAGQGAGYTF. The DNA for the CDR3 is TGTGCCAGCAGTCTGGCGGGACAGGGGGCAGGCTACACCTTC.

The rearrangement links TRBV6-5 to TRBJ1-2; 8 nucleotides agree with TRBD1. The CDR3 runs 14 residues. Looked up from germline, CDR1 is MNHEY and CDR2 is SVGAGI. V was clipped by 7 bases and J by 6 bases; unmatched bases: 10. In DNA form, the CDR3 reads TGTGCCAGCAATAGGGACAGGTCCTATGATGGCTACACCTTC. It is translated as CASNRDRSYDGYTF.

CDR3 protein: CASSPGGYEQYF. The CDR3, as DNA: TGTGCCAGCAGCCCCGGCGGGTACGAGCAGTACTTC. The chain is built from TRBV11-2 and TRBJ2-7, with D perhaps matching TRBD2 (5 bases). The CDR3 sequence is 12 residues long. V was pared by 5 bases and J by 4 bases, with 9 bases between. CDR1 and CDR2 from the germline V gene are SGHAT and FQNNGV. Full variable domain (missing parts from reference TRBV11-2 and TRBJ2-7): EAGVAQSPRYKIIEKRQSVAFWCNPISGHATLYWYQQILGQGPKLLIQFQNNGVVDDSQLPKDRFSAERLKGVDSTLKIQPAKLEDSAVYLCASSPGGYEQYFGPGTRLTVT.

The CDR3 protein is CASSLASGSTDTQYF. CDR3 coding DNA: TGTGCCAGCAGCTTGGCTAGCGGGAGCACAGATACGCAGTATTTT. The V gene is TRBV7-3, the J gene TRBJ2-3; the match to TRBD2 covers 8 bases. The CDR3 totals 15 residues. V was clipped by 3 bases and J by 0 bases; unmatched bases: 2. CDR1 SGHTA and CDR2 FQGTGA come from the germline V gene.

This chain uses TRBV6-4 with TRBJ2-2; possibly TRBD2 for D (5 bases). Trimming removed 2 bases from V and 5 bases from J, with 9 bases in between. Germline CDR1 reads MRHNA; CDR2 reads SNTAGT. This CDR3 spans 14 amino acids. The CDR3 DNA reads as TGTGCCAGCAGTGACGAGGGAGAGACCGGGGAGCTGTTTTTT. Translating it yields CASSDEGETGELFF.

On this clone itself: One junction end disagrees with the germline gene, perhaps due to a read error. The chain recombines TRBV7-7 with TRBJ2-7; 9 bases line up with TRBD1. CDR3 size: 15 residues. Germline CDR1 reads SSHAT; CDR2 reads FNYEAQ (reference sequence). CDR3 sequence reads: CASSLGRRTGDEQYF. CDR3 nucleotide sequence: TGTGCTAGCAGCTTAGGTCGCCGGACAGGGGACGAGCAGTACTTC. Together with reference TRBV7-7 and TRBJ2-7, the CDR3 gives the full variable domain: GAGVSQSPRYKVTKRGQDVTLRCDPISSHATLYWYQQALGQGPEFLTYFNYEAQPDKSGLPSDRFSAERPEGSISTLTIQRTEQRDSAMYRCASSLGRRTGDEQYFGPGTRLTVT.

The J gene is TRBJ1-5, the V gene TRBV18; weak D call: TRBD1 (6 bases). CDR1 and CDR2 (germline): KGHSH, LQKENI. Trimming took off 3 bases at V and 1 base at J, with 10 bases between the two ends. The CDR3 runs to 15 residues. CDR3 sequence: CASSPGQLSNQPQHF. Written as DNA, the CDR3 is TGTGCCAGCTCACCCGGACAGTTGAGCAATCAGCCCCAGCATTTT.

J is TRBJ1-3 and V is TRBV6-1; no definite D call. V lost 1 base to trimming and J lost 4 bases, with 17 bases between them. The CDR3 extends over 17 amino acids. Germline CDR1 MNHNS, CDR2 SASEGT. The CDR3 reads CASSEGLRLFPGNTIYF. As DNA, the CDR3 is TGTGCCAGCAGTGAAGGACTCCGACTCTTCCCAGGAAACACCATATATTTT.

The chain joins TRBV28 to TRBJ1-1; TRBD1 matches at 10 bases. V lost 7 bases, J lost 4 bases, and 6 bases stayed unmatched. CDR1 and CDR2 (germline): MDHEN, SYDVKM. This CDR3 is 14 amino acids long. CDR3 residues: CASNRQGARTEAFF. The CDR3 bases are TGTGCCAGCAACAGACAGGGGGCGCGCACTGAAGCTTTCTTT.

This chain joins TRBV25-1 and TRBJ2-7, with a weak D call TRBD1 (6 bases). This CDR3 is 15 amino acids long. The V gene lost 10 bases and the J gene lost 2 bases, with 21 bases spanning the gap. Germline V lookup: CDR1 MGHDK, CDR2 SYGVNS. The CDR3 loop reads CAILSPGTTTYEQYF. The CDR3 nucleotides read TGTGCCATCCTTAGCCCCGGGACAACCACCTACGAGCAGTACTTC.

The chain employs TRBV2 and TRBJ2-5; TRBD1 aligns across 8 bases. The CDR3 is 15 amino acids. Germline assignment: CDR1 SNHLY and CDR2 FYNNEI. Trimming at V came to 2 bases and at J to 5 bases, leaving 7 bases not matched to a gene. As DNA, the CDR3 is TGTGCCAGCAGTGAAACAGGGGGGTTTGCGGAGACCCAGTACTTC. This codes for CASSETGGFAETQYF.